This T cell receptor (beta chain) originates from a study of T-cell memory formation after mild COVID-19. Study results and limitations: Cross-reactive memory seemingly joined, as some responding clones were found in pre-infection memory. Second-wave clones peaking on day 37 lacked confirmed SARS-CoV-2 specificity.

cDNA libraries for TCR alpha and TCR beta, carrying sample barcodes and UMIs, came from 5'RACE with constant-segment primers. TCRdb reprocessed the 5' RACE reads via MiXCR and lists one record per CDR3 protein. The table records about 390,000 distinct CDR3 sequences, roughly 15% of them present only once. With respect to this clonotype: What it binds is not known.

CDR3 length: 17 amino acids. Germline lookup yields CDR1 WSHSY and CDR2 SAAADI. With 1 base removed from V and 2 bases from J, the gap between germline ends came to 15 bases. The sequence was obtained from a man between 18 and 35 years old who had mild COVID-19 (a few samples of this study predate the infection). Cell type and time point are not known. The chain combines TRBV10-2 with TRBJ1-5; D is ambiguous. Sequenced input: PBMCs or a T cell subset sorted from them (not recorded which). The CDR3 bases are TGCGCCAGCAGTGAGTGGTTGGGGAGAGGAGGCAATCAGCCCCAGCATTTT. This sequence encodes CASSEWLGRGGNQPQHF.